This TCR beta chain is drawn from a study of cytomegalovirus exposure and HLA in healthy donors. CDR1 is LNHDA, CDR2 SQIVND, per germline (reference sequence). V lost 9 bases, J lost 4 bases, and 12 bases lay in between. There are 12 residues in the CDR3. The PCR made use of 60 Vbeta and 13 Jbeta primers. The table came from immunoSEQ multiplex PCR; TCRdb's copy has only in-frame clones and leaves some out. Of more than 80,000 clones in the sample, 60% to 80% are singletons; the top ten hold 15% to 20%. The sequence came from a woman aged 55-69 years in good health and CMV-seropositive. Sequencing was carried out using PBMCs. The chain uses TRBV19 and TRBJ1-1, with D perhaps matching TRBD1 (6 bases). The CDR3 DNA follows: TGTGCCAGGCCACAGGGCGGCACTGAAGCTTTCTTT. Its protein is CARPQGGTEAFF. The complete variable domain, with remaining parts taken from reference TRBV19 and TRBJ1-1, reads DGGITQSPKYLFRKEGQNVTLSCEQNLNHDAMYWYRQDPGQGLRLIYYSQIVNDFQKGDIAEGYSVSREKKESFPLTVTSAQKNPTAFYLCARPQGGTEAFFGQGTRLTVV.